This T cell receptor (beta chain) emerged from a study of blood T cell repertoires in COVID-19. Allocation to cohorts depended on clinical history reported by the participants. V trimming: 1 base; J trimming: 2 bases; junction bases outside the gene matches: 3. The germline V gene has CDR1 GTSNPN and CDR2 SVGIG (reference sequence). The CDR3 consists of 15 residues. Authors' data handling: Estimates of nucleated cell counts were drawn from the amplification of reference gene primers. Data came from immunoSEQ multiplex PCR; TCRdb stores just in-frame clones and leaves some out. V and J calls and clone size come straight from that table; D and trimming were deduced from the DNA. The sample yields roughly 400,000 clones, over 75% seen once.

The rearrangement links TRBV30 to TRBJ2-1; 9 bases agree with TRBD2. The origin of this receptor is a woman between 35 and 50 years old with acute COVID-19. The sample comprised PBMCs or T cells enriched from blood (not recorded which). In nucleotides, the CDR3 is TGTGCCTGGAGTGGGCGGGGGGGACCCTACAATGAGCAGTTCTTC. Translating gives CAWSGRGGPYNEQFF. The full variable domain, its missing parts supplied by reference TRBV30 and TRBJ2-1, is SQTIHQWPATLVQPVGSPLSLECTVEGTSNPNLYWYRQAAGRGLQLLFYSVGIGQISSEVPQNLSASRPQDRQFILSSKKLLLSDSGFYLCAWSGRGGPYNEQFFGPGTRLTVL.